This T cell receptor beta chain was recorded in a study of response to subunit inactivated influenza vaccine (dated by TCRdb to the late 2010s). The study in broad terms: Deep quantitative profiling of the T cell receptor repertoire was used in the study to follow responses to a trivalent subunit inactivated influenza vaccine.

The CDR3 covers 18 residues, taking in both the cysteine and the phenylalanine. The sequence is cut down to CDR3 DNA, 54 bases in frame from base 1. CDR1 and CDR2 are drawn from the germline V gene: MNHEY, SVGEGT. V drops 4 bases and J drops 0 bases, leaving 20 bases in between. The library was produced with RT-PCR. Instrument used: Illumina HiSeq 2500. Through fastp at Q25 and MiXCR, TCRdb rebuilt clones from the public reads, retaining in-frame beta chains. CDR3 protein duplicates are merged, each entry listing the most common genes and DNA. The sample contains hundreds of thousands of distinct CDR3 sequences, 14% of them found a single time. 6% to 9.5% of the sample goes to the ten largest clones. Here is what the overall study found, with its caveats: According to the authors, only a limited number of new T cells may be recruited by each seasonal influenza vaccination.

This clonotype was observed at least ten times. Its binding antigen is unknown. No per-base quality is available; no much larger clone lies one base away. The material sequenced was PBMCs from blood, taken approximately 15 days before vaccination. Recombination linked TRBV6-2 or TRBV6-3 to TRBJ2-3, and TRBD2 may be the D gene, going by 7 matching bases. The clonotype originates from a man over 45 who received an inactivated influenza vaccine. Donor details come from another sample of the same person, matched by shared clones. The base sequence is TGTGCCAGCAGTTTTTCCCCTGGGCGGGGGCGGAGCACAGATACGCAGTATTTT. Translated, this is CASSFSPGRGRSTDTQYF.